A single sample gave rise to the 27 T cell receptor beta chains below, sequenced in a study of T cells in Graves' hyperthyroidism and ophthalmopathy. It was RNA transcripts that yielded the amplified TCR beta CDR3 regions. The HTBI primer set was used in a first-round RT-PCR of the TCR CDR3. One entry per CDR3 protein results from TCRdb running MiXCR on the multiplex PCR reads. Here the sample spans hundreds of thousands of distinct CDR3 sequences, about 14% being singletons. Source material: blood. Receptor source: a woman in her thirties or forties with Graves' ophthalmopathy.

This clonotype was observed once. One junction end does not reproduce the germline sequence, and a read error may be involved. This chain connects TRBV7-3 to TRBJ1-1; tentative D call: TRBD1 (5 bases). This CDR3 has 15 residues. Germline loops: CDR1 SGHTA, CDR2 FQGTGA. The DNA for the CDR3 is TGTGCCAGCAACCCGAACTTTCACAGACAGTCTCACACCGTCTTT. It yields the protein CASNPNFHRQSHTVF.

This clonotype was counted many times. This rearrangement joins TRBV7-2 to TRBJ2-2; no clear D. V lost 5 bases, J lost 7 bases, and 11 bases lay in between. Germline V CDR1 and CDR2: SGHTA, FQGNSA. This CDR3 comprises 13 residues. Written as DNA, the CDR3 is TGTGCCAGCAGCGGCCGACTTGGCGGGGAGCTGTTTTTT. Its translation is CASSGRLGGELFF. Full variable domain (outside the CDR3, taken from reference TRBV7-2 and TRBJ2-2): GAGVSQSPSNKVTEKGKDVELRCDPISGHTALYWYRQSLGQGLEFLIYFQGNSAPDKSGLPSDRFSAERTGGSVSTLTIQRTQQEDSAVYLCASSGRLGGELFFGEGSRLTVL.

This clonotype was seen repeatedly, ten times or more. V is TRBV6-1 and J is TRBJ1-5; possible D gene TRBD1, 6 bases. Germline V gene sequence: CDR1 MNHNS, CDR2 SASEGT. V lost 5 bases, J lost 6 bases, and 14 bases lay in between. This CDR3 region has 14 residues. The CDR3 here is CASSTGLVPQPQHF. The CDR3 coding sequence is TGTGCCAGCAGTACAGGGTTGGTGCCTCAGCCCCAGCATTTT.

This sequence joins TRBV20-1 and TRBJ2-3; D possibly matches TRBD1 or TRBD2 (5 bases each). There are 15 residues in the CDR3. Trimming removed 2 bases at V and 2 bases at J, with 14 bases between. Germline V CDR1 and CDR2: DFQATT, SNEGSKA (reference sequence). In DNA form, the CDR3 reads TGCAGTGCTAGACTCGGGACGGGTTTCACAGATACGCAGTATTTT. Translation: CSARLGTGFTDTQYF.

The chain links TRBV7-8 to TRBJ2-2; D possibly corresponds to TRBD2 (6 bases). The CDR3 loop spans 16 amino acids. Germline values: CDR1 SGHVS, CDR2 FQNEAQ. V was trimmed by 5 bases and J by 2 bases, leaving 15 bases between them. CDR3 amino acids: CASSTSLPYNTGELFF. CDR3 in DNA: TGTGCCAGCAGCACTAGCCTCCCTTATAACACCGGGGAGCTGTTTTTT. Combining the CDR3 with reference TRBV7-8 and TRBJ2-2 gives the whole variable domain GAGVSQSPRYKVAKRGQDVALRCDPISGHVSLFWYQQALGQGPEFLTYFQNEAQLDKSGLPSDRFFAERPEGSVSTLKIQRTQQEDSAVYLCASSTSLPYNTGELFFGEGSRLTVL.

This clonotype has ten or more counts. V is TRBV28 and J is TRBJ2-7, with 7 nucleotides matching TRBD1. Germline CDR1 MDHEN, CDR2 SYDVKM. Unmatched junction bases numbered 8, after V lost 6 bases and J lost 0 bases. The CDR3 has 15 amino acids. The CDR3, as DNA: TGTGCCAGCAGAGCCGGGACAGCCTCCTCCTACGAGCAGTACTTC. Its protein is CASRAGTASSYEQYF. The variable domain in full, with the rest retrieved from reference TRBV28 and TRBJ2-7, is DVKVTQSSRYLVKRTGEKVFLECVQDMDHENMFWYRQDPGLGLRLIYFSYDVKMKEKGDIPEGYSVSREKKERFSLILESASTNQTSMYLCASRAGTASSYEQYFGPGTRLTVT.

This clonotype was observed at least ten times. The chain couples TRBV11-2 to TRBJ1-1; 8 bases fit TRBD1. The V and J ends lost 7 bases and 1 base, in that order; junction bases with no gene match: 5. Germline CDR1 SGHAT, CDR2 FQNNGV. There are 14 residues in the CDR3. The CDR3 loop is CASILDRGNTEAFF. DNA of the CDR3: TGTGCCAGCATCCTAGACAGGGGGAACACTGAAGCTTTCTTT.

This clonotype has at least ten counts. The chain couples TRBV11-1 to TRBJ2-1, with D possibly TRBD1 on 5 matching bases. This CDR3 comprises 15 residues. The germline V and J ends were trimmed by 5 bases and 4 bases, with 15 bases remaining between them. Germline assignment: CDR1 SGHAT and CDR2 FQDESV (reference sequence). The CDR3: CASSPGAALYNEQFF. In nucleotides, the CDR3 is TGTGCCAGCAGCCCTGGGGCGGCCCTATACAATGAGCAGTTCTTC.

This clonotype appeared a few times. The rearrangement uses TRBV4-3 and TRBJ2-7; TRBD2 might be the D (5 bases). Germline lookup yields CDR1 LGHNA and CDR2 YSLEER. The CDR3 contains 13 residues. The germline V and J ends were trimmed by 0 bases and 6 bases, with 9 bases remaining between them. CDR3 amino acids: CASSQDEGVEQYF. Here the CDR3 DNA reads TGCGCCAGCAGCCAAGATGAGGGAGTCGAGCAGTACTTC.

This clonotype was observed many times. DNA for the CDR3: TGTGCCAGCAGTGAACAGGAATTCTATGGCTACACCTTC. Protein: CASSEQEFYGYTF. V usage is TRBV12-3 or TRBV12-4 and J usage is TRBJ1-2; maybe TRBD1 (5 bases). V lost 5 bases and J lost 4, with 11 bases in between. The CDR3 consists of 13 residues.

The chain carries TRBV6-5 and TRBJ2-3, with TRBD1 identical over 7 bases. J gave up 2 bases and V 4 bases, and 6 bases lay outside the gene matches. The CDR3 sequence is 15 residues long. Per germline, CDR1 MNHEY and CDR2 SVGAGI. The CDR3 here is CASSSTGQLTDTQYF. The CDR3, as DNA: TGTGCCAGCAGTTCTACGGGACAGCTCACAGATACGCAGTATTTT.

This clonotype turned up a few times. This chain's CDR3 is CASSQHGEDTEAFF. CDR3 DNA sequence: TGTGCCAGCAGCCAACACGGGGAAGACACTGAAGCTTTCTTT. The gene calls are TRBV14 and TRBJ1-1; D is ambiguous. CDR1 is SGHDN and CDR2 is FVKESK in the germline V gene. Deletions cut 2 bases from V and 3 bases from J, with 10 bases between. This CDR3 spans 14 amino acids.

The chain couples TRBV7-2 to TRBJ2-4; unclear D gene. The V and J ends lost 4 bases and 8 bases respectively, with 9 bases between them. Germline V lookup: CDR1 SGHTA, CDR2 FQGNSA. The CDR3 is 12 amino acids. The CDR3 protein is CASSSVNDIQYF. The CDR3 nucleotides are TGTGCCAGCAGCTCCGTGAATGACATTCAGTACTTC.

The CDR3 DNA reads as TGTGCCACCAGTGGGGAGGGGAACACCGGGGAGCTGTTTTTT. This gives the protein CATSGEGNTGELFF. The genes are TRBV24-1 and TRBJ2-2; 7 nucleotides match TRBD2. In germline, CDR1 is KGHDR, CDR2 SFDVKD. The CDR3 extends over 14 amino acids. V was clipped by 5 bases and J by 1 base; unmatched bases: 0.

This clonotype was seen only a few times. The rearrangement links TRBV7-8 to TRBJ2-5; D possibly corresponds to TRBD2 (5 bases). The CDR3 sequence is 17 residues long. The germline V and J ends were trimmed by 7 bases and 5 bases, with 26 bases remaining between them. Germline assignment: CDR1 SGHVS and CDR2 FQNEAQ. DNA of the CDR3: TGTGCCAGCACCTCCCCCTTCGACTATACCTCCGGGGAGACCCAGTACTTC. Residues: CASTSPFDYTSGETQYF. Filled out from reference TRBV7-8 and TRBJ2-5, the complete variable domain reads GAGVSQSPRYKVAKRGQDVALRCDPISGHVSLFWYQQALGQGPEFLTYFQNEAQLDKSGLPSDRFFAERPEGSVSTLKIQRTQQEDSAVYLCASTSPFDYTSGETQYFGPGTRLLVL.

This clonotype appeared many times. This chain joins TRBV27 and TRBJ2-2; no definite D call. V was clipped by 1 base and J by 1 base, with 7 bases between them. Per germline, CDR1 MNHEY and CDR2 SMNVEV (reference sequence). CDR3 length: 15 amino acids. CDR3 nucleotide sequence: TGTGCCAGCAGTTTATATGGGGAGAACACCGGGGAGCTGTTTTTT. It translates to CASSLYGENTGELFF.

This clonotype has just a few counts. The rearrangement uses TRBV27 and TRBJ1-1; 7 bases agree with TRBD1. Trimming at V came to 6 bases and at J to 1 base, leaving 11 bases not matched to a gene. Germline values: CDR1 MNHEY, CDR2 SMNVEV (reference sequence). The CDR3 has 16 residues. The CDR3 region has the DNA TGTGCCAGCAGCCGGATTGGGGACAGCCCGAACACTGAAGCTTTCTTT. The encoded protein is CASSRIGDSPNTEAFF.

CDR3 sequence reads: CASSGGGGEETQYF. CDR3 DNA sequence: TGCGCCAGCAGCGGCGGGGGCGGGGAAGAGACCCAGTACTTC. This rearrangement joins TRBV5-1 to TRBJ2-5, with TRBD2 as a possible D gene (7 bases). Deletions cut 4 bases from V and 3 bases from J, with 13 bases between. The CDR3 has 14 amino acids. The germline V gene encodes CDR1 SGHRS and CDR2 YFSETQ.

This clonotype was counted many times. V is TRBV29-1 and J is TRBJ1-2, with a weak D call TRBD1 (5 bases). The ends were cut back, 3 bases at V and 3 bases at J, with 14 bases in the middle. Germline CDR1 and CDR2: SQVTM and ANQGSEA. The CDR3 runs 14 residues. The chain's CDR3 is CSVEGGQGYYGYTF. Written as DNA, the CDR3 is TGCAGCGTTGAGGGTGGCCAGGGATACTATGGCTACACCTTC.

This clonotype was seen ten or more times. J is TRBJ1-5 and V is TRBV18, with D unclear. This CDR3 spans 15 amino acids. V was shortened by 0 bases and J by 0 bases, with 6 bases between the two germline ends. Germline CDR1 and CDR2: KGHSH and LQKENI. CDR3 sequence reads: CASSPPGSSNQPQHF. The CDR3 DNA follows: TGTGCCAGCTCACCACCGGGTTCTAGCAATCAGCCCCAGCATTTT.

This clonotype was found many times. The V and J genes are TRBV3-1 and TRBJ1-1, with D perhaps matching TRBD1 (6 bases). Germline lookup yields CDR1 LGHDT and CDR2 YNNKEL (reference sequence). The CDR3 extends over 13 amino acids. V gave up 4 bases and J gave up 7 bases, with 13 bases separating them. CDR3 sequence reads: CASSRQLDSEAFF. The CDR3, as DNA: TGTGCCAGCAGCCGTCAGCTGGACAGTGAAGCTTTCTTT.

This clonotype was observed many times. The chain combines TRBV11-1 with TRBJ2-7; the match to TRBD2 covers 14 bases. Per germline, CDR1 SGHAT and CDR2 FQDESV (reference sequence). Unmatched junction bases numbered 7, after V lost 5 bases and J lost 4 bases. This CDR3 has 16 residues. The CDR3 DNA sequence: TGTGCCAGCAGCCCTCAACGGACTAGCGGGAGGTACGAGCAGTACTTC. It specifies CASSPQRTSGRYEQYF.

This clonotype was found many times. The chain joins TRBV27 to TRBJ2-5; the D gene is possibly TRBD2 (6 bases). The V end lost 10 bases, the J end lost 0 bases, and 21 bases lay between the germline ends. The CDR3 is 16 residues long. CDR1 is MNHEY, CDR2 SMNVEV, per germline (reference sequence). CDR3 DNA: TGTGCCACCGCCATGAATGGCGGGGTGTACCAAGAGACCCAGTACTTC. It specifies CATAMNGGVYQETQYF.

This clonotype came up many times. The chain is built from TRBV2 and TRBJ2-5; the D gene is possibly TRBD1 (6 bases). This CDR3 has 15 amino acids. Germline V gene sequence: CDR1 SNHLY, CDR2 FYNNEI. Trimming took off 4 bases at V and 1 base at J, with 13 bases between the two ends. CDR3 DNA: TGTGCCAGCAGTGGGGTGGACAGCCCCCAAGAGACCCAGTACTTC. Translating it yields CASSGVDSPQETQYF.

Many counts were recorded for this clonotype. V and J are TRBV9 and TRBJ2-4; D possibly corresponds to TRBD1 (6 bases). The CDR3 covers 13 residues. Germline V gene data show CDR1 as SGDLS and CDR2 as YYNGEE. V lost 4 bases and J 8 bases, leaving 13 bases between the germline ends. The CDR3 DNA is TGTGCCAGCAGCCAGGGGATCGGGGACATTCAGTACTTC. Its translation: CASSQGIGDIQYF. Using reference TRBV9 and TRBJ2-4 for the parts outside the CDR3, the full variable domain is DSGVTQTPKHLITATGQRVTLRCSPRSGDLSVYWYQQSLDQGLQFLIQYYNGEERAKGNILERFSAQQFPDLHSELNLSSLELGDSALYFCASSQGIGDIQYFGAGTRLSVL.

This clonotype was detected many times. The chain's CDR3 is CASSGFDHTGELFF. DNA for the CDR3: TGTGCCAGCAGTGGATTTGACCACACCGGGGAGCTGTTTTTT. The chain carries TRBV2 and TRBJ2-2; no clear D. The germline V gene encodes CDR1 SNHLY and CDR2 FYNNEI. The CDR3 runs 14 residues. V was trimmed by 4 bases and J by 3 bases, leaving 9 bases between them.

This clonotype was seen ten or more times. The CDR3 loop reads CASSPPPGGRETQYF. The CDR3 nucleotides are TGTGCCAGCAGTCCCCCGCCAGGGGGGAGAGAGACCCAGTACTTC. J is TRBJ2-5 and V is TRBV2; D may be TRBD1 (7 bases). CDR1 and CDR2 (germline): SNHLY, FYNNEI. The length of the CDR3 is 15 residues. Trimming stripped 5 bases from V and 4 bases from J, with 17 bases between.